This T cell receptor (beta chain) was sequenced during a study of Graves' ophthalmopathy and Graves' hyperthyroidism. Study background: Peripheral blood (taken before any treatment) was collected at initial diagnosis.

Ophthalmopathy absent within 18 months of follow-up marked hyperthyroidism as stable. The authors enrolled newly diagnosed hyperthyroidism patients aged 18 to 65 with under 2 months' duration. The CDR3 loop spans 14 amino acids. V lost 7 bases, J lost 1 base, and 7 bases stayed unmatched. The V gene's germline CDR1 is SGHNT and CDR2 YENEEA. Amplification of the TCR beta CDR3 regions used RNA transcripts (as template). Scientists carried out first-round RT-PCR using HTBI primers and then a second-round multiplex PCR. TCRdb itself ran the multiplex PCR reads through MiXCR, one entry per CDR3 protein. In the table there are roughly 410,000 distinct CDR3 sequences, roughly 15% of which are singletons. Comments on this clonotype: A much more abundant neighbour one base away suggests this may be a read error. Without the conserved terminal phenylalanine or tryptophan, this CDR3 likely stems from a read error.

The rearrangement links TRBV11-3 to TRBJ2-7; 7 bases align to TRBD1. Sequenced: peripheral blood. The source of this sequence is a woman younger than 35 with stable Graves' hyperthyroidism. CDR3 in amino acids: CASMSGTASYEQYY. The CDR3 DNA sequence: TGTGCCAGCATGTCCGGGACAGCATCCTACGAGCAGTACTAC.